This T cell receptor (beta chain) stems from a study of OX40 agonist ivuxolimab in advanced cancers. Study-level information: Partial responses were achieved by three patients: one hepatocellular carcinoma, two cutaneous melanoma. Study results and caveats: In the expanded peripheral T cells, antigen specificity was never determined. Partial responders receiving 0.1-3.0 mg/kg showed among the lowest clonal expansion.

Assay used: immunoSEQ multiplex PCR; TCRdb lists only in-frame clones, some missing. The repertoire holds roughly 55,000 clones, with approximately 86% as singletons. Germline CDR1 reads SSHAT; CDR2 reads FNYEAQ (reference sequence). The ends lost 5 bases at V and 7 bases at J; junction bases unmatched: 8. This CDR3 is built from 14 residues. In the case of this clone: Its antigen is as yet unknown.

Sampled blood was obtained at baseline, cycle 4 day 1, and cycle 7 day 1. The input for sequencing was CD4+ or CD8+ T cells sorted from blood, taken in a trial of the OX40 agonist ivuxolimab. The source of this sequence is an adult with an advanced solid tumor such as melanoma, head and neck, liver or kidney cancer. This rearrangement joins TRBV7-7 to TRBJ2-1, with 7 bases aligning to TRBD2. Here the CDR3 reads CASSRLVGGNEQFF. The CDR3 DNA reads TGTGCCAGCAGCCGATTAGTGGGGGGGAATGAGCAGTTCTTC.